Detailed here is one TCR beta chain. What it recognizes is unknown. Clones were sequenced by immunoSEQ multiplex PCR, and TCRdb holds only the in-frame ones, with some missing. The sample has about 120,000 clones; more than 75% are singletons. The data originate from a study of T cell responses to AZD1222 COVID-19 vaccine. Whole-study results and caveats: Clonal diversity was possibly underestimated; the donors were predominantly white British and more often female. Two doses of AZD1222 preceded a rise in Spike-specific TCR breadth and depth. The peak T cell response came first, and repertoires were sampled only after it. The CD4 TCRs associated with vaccination extended across spike and predominated at 160-218 and 743-854.

The CDR3 covers 12 residues. This clonotype originated in an adult in good health. The rearrangement links TRBV21-1 to TRBJ2-3; TRBD1, the table's D call, lacks a check against the DNA. TRBV21-1 is a listed pseudogene. Sequencing used peripheral blood, obtained on day 0 of AZD1222 vaccination. CDR3 sequence (DNA): TGTGCCAGCAGCGCCAGGGGGCGACCGGCATATTTT. Translating gives CASSARGRPAYF.